One and the same sample provided the 7 T cell receptor beta chains below, sequenced in a study of cytomegalovirus exposure and HLA in healthy donors. Produced via immunoSEQ multiplex PCR; TCRdb's table is partial and in-frame only. This table holds roughly 120,000 clones, approximately 90% found once. The sample was PBMCs. These receptors came from a young man in good health and CMV-seropositive.

This chain links TRBV21-1 with TRBJ1-5. TRBV21-1 is a pseudogene. There are 13 residues in the CDR3. For the CDR3, the DNA is TGTGCCAGCCGGGTGGGTAGCAATCAGCCCCAGCATTTT. Translation gives CASRVGSNQPQHF.

The V call is TRBV7-2, the J call TRBJ1-1; D is perhaps TRBD1 (6 bases). Germline V gives CDR1 SGHTA, CDR2 FQGNSA. This CDR3 has 12 amino acids. Trimming left V 4 bases short and J 7 bases short, with 10 bases between. The CDR3 is CASSSGTHEAFF. The CDR3 coding sequence is TGTGCCAGCAGCTCCGGGACACATGAAGCTTTCTTT.

There are a few counts of this clone. The chain combines TRBV29-1 with TRBJ1-1; D might be TRBD1 (5 bases). Germline loops: CDR1 SQVTM, CDR2 ANQGSEA. This CDR3 contains 14 residues. Trimming stripped 5 bases from V and 0 bases from J, with 13 bases between. For the CDR3, the DNA is TGCAGCGTTTCGAGGAGGGGCTTGAACACTGAAGCTTTCTTT. It translates to CSVSRRGLNTEAFF.

The chain has TRBV4-3 and TRBJ2-7, with D possibly TRBD1 on 5 matching bases. V lost 4 bases to trimming and J lost 4 bases, with 14 bases between them. Germline V gene lookup returns CDR1 LGHNA and CDR2 YSLEER. The CDR3 is 14 residues long. This CDR3 is CASSPGHVAYEQYF. DNA of the CDR3: TGCGCCAGCAGCCCCGGACACGTTGCTTACGAGCAGTACTTC.

This chain uses TRBV2 with TRBJ1-2; TRBD1 aligns across 11 bases. Germline V gene lookup returns CDR1 SNHLY and CDR2 FYNNEI. With 6 bases clipped from V and 1 base from J, the junction kept 7 bases outside the gene matches. There are 16 residues in the CDR3. The CDR3: CASSSRTGGLNYGYTF. CDR3 bases: TGTGCCAGCAGCTCGAGGACAGGGGGCCTTAACTATGGCTACACCTTC. Variable domain in full (rest from reference TRBV2 and TRBJ1-2): EPEVTQTPSHQVTQMGQEVILRCVPISNHLYFYWYRQILGQKVEFLVSFYNNEISEKSEIFDDQFSVERPDGSNFTLKIRSTKLEDSAMYFCASSSRTGGLNYGYTFGSGTRLTVV.

V is TRBV15 and J is TRBJ1-4; D not resolved. Germline V gene lookup returns CDR1 LNHNV and CDR2 YYDKDF (reference sequence). V dropped 1 base and J dropped 3 bases, with 3 bases sitting between them. This CDR3 is 13 amino acids long. As DNA, the CDR3 is TGTGCCACCAGCAGAGGGCCTAATGAAAAACTGTTTTTT. It is translated as CATSRGPNEKLFF.

J is TRBJ2-1 and V is TRBV7-6; the D gene is possibly TRBD2 (6 bases). Germline-derived CDR1 and CDR2 are SGHVS and FNYEAQ. The CDR3 extends over 13 amino acids. V shed 2 bases and J shed 7 bases, with 9 bases lying between them. CDR3 nucleotide sequence: TGTGCCAGCAGCTTAATTGGAGGGAATGAGCAGTTCTTC. Its translation: CASSLIGGNEQFF.